Following are 9 T cell receptor beta chains from one sample sequenced in a study of vaccination and CD4 T cells after COVID-19. No antigen is known for these receptors. The Oncomine TCR Beta short-read assay sequenced DNA from cultured CD4+ T cells. TCRdb analysed the PCR reads with MiXCR anew, one entry per CDR3 protein. Of 14,000 to 15,000 distinct CDR3 sequences listed, around half are singletons. Treatment of the sample: roughly 10-day PBMC culture with coronavirus spike peptide pools or control peptides (ViraFEST assay). Sequencing used CD4+ T cells from blood, cultured in vitro. The origin of the receptors is a human donor who had recovered from COVID-19.

This rearrangement joins TRBV12-2 to TRBJ1-2; TRBD1, the D gene given by the table, was not confirmed from the DNA. TRBV12-2 is reported as a pseudogene. The length of the CDR3 is 13 residues. The chain's CDR3 is CASRSTGEGGYTF. In nucleotides, the CDR3 is TGTGCAAGTCGCTCCACAGGGGAAGGCGGCTACACCTTC.

J is TRBJ2-7 and V is TRBV21-1. TRBV21-1 has pseudogene status. This CDR3 is 14 amino acids long. CDR3 residues: CASRCTRGSYEQYF. The CDR3 nucleotides read TGTGCCAGCAGATGCACTAGGGGCTCCTACGAGCAGTACTTC.

The chain carries TRBV12-3 or TRBV12-4 and TRBJ1-1; D perhaps matches TRBD1 (5 bases). This CDR3 has 14 amino acids. V dropped 6 bases and J dropped 8 bases, with 19 bases sitting between them. The CDR3 protein is CASRPFLREKEAFF. The CDR3 bases are TGTGCCAGCAGGCCGTTCCTCAGGGAAAAGGAAGCTTTCTTT.

This clonotype has a handful of counts. V and J are TRBV15 and TRBJ1-2; possible D gene TRBD1, 6 bases. Trimming took off 0 bases at V and 8 bases at J, with 13 bases between the two ends. The CDR3 covers 14 residues. Germline CDR1 reads LNHNV; CDR2 reads YYDKDF (reference sequence). The CDR3 nucleotides are TGTGCCACCAGCAGAGATCGAGGGGGGAGAGGCTACACCTTC. This translates into CATSRDRGGRGYTF.

The gene calls are TRBV28 and TRBJ2-7; D remains unclear. Trimming removed 3 bases from V and 3 bases from J, with 12 bases in between. This CDR3 spans 14 amino acids. From germline, CDR1 is MDHEN and CDR2 SYDVKM. CDR3 loop: CASSFRFGGYEQYF. The DNA of the CDR3 is TGTGCCAGCAGTTTTCGCTTCGGCGGCTACGAGCAGTACTTC.

There are a few counts of this clonotype. The chain recombines TRBV19 with TRBJ1-5; 7 bases are shared with TRBD1. Trimming removed 7 bases from V and 0 bases from J; junction bases left unmatched: 9. The length of the CDR3 is 16 residues. The germline CDR1 and CDR2 sequences are LNHDA and SQIVND (reference sequence). DNA of the CDR3: TGTGCCAGTACCGGGACAGACACTTATAGCAATCAGCCCCAGCATTTT. Its translation is CASTGTDTYSNQPQHF.

This clonotype occurred a few times. The V and J genes are TRBV2 and TRBJ2-1; 11 nucleotides agree with TRBD2. V shed 5 bases, J shed 4 bases, and the junction held 4 bases outside the gene matches. The CDR3 has 15 residues. In germline, CDR1 is SNHLY, CDR2 FYNNEI. This CDR3 reads CASSLGLADYNEQFF. For the CDR3, the DNA is TGTGCCAGCAGTCTGGGACTAGCGGATTACAATGAGCAGTTCTTC. The complete variable domain, with remaining parts taken from reference TRBV2 and TRBJ2-1, reads EPEVTQTPSHQVTQMGQEVILRCVPISNHLYFYWYRQILGQKVEFLVSFYNNEISEKSEIFDDQFSVERPDGSNFTLKIRSTKLEDSAMYFCASSLGLADYNEQFFGPGTRLTVL.

V gene TRBV11-2 combines with J gene TRBJ1-1; 8 nucleotides align to TRBD1. Unmatched junction bases numbered 5, after V lost 4 bases and J lost 4 bases. Germline assignment: CDR1 SGHAT and CDR2 FQNNGV. The CDR3 is made up of 14 amino acids. CDR3 nucleotide sequence: TGTGCCAGCAGCTCCCAGGGGGCGATCACTGAAGCTTTCTTT. It is translated as CASSSQGAITEAFF.

The rearrangement joins TRBV5-1 to TRBJ2-5; maybe TRBD1 (6 bases). The V gene's germline CDR1 is SGHRS and CDR2 YFSETQ. V was shortened by 4 bases and J by 2 bases, with 12 bases between the two germline ends. The CDR3 loop spans 14 amino acids. The CDR3 sequence: CASSLTGQQETQYF. In DNA, the CDR3 is TGCGCCAGCAGCCTGACGGGACAACAAGAGACCCAGTACTTC. Supplemented by reference TRBV5-1 and TRBJ2-5, the full variable domain reads KAGVTQTPRYLIKTRGQQVTLSCSPISGHRSVSWYQQTPGQGLQFLFEYFSETQRNKGNFPGRFSGRQFSNSRSEMNVSTLELGDSALYLCASSLTGQQETQYFGPGTRLLVL.